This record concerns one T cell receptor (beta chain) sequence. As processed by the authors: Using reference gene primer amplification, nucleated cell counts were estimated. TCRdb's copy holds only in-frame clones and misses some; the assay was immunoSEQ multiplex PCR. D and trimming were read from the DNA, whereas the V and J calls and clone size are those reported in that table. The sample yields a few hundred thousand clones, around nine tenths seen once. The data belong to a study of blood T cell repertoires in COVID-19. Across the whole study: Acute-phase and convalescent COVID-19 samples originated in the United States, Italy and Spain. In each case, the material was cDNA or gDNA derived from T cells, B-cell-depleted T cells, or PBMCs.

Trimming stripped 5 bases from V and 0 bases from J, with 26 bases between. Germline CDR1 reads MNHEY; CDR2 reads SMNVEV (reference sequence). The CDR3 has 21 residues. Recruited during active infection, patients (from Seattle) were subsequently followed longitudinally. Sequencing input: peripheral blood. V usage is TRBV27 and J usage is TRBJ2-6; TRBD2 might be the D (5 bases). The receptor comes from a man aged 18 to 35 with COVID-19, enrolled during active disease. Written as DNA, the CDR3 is TGTGCCAGCAGTCCACGAGATCCGGGGTCCTGGTCGTTCTCTGGGGCCAACGTCCTGACTTTC. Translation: CASSPRDPGSWSFSGANVLTF.